This T cell receptor (beta chain) was identified in a study of T cell repertoires in aging, cancer and after chemotherapy. Across the study: Roughly 10 million TCR reads made up the full dataset. Regarding the study as a whole: Untreated cancer patients had significantly lower blood TCR diversity than age-matched healthy donors.

To note about this clonotype: What it binds is not known.

The template was genomic DNA from peripheral blood, not RNA. Rearranged V-D-J TRB sequences were amplified with a mixed TRB-A/B primer pool. TCRdb redid the calling of the multiplex PCR reads with MiXCR, one entry per CDR3 protein. The sample has over 1,000 distinct CDR3 sequences; about 22% are singletons. Per germline, CDR1 SGHTA and CDR2 FQGNSA. V was clipped by 8 bases and J by 8 bases, with 13 bases between them. This CDR3 is 12 amino acids long. This sequence joins TRBV7-2 and TRBJ2-1; no reliable D call. This receptor was obtained from a human donor with a solid tumor. Sequencing was carried out using blood. For the CDR3, the DNA is TGTGCCAGCTCAACTGACTGGGATGAGCAGTTCTTC. It translates to CASSTDWDEQFF.